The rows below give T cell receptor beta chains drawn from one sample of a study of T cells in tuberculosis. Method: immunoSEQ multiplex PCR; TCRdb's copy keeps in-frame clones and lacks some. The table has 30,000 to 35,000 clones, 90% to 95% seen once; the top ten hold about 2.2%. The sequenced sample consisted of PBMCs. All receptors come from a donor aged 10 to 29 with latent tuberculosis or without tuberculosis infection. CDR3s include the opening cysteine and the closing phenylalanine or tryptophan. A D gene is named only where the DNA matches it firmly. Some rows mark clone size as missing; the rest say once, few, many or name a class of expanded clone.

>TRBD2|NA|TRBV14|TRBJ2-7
CASTGLAGGSSVYEQYF
TGTGCCAGCACCGGACTAGCGGGAGGGTCCAGCGTCTACGAGCAGTACTTC
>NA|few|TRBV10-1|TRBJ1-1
CASRVSGDLVNTEAFF
TGCGCCAGCAGGGTCTCAGGGGATTTAGTGAACACTGAAGCTTTCTTT
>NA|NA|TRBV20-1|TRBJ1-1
CSASRNTEAFF
TGCAGTGCTAGTAGGAACACTGAAGCTTTCTTT
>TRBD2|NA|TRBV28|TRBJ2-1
CASSLSFRRGQTGLASDEQFF
TGTGCCAGCAGTTTATCATTTCGTCGGGGACAGACGGGACTAGCTAGCGATGAGCAGTTCTTC
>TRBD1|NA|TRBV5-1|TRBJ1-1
CASSLQGANTEAFF
TGCGCCAGCAGCTTACAGGGGGCGAACACTGAAGCTTTCTTT
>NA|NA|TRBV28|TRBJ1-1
CASSARRGRTEAFF
TGTGCCAGCAGTGCTAGGCGGGGAAGGACTGAAGCTTTCTTT
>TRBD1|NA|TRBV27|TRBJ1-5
CASSSRQGSSNQPQHF
TGTGCCAGCAGTTCCCGACAGGGCAGTAGCAATCAGCCCCAGCATTTT
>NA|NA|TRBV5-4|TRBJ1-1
CASSSKQAPGTEAFF
TGTGCCAGCAGCTCCAAACAGGCTCCAGGCACTGAAGCTTTCTTT
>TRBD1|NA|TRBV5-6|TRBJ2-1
CASSFPGQPYNEQFF
TGTGCCAGCAGCTTTCCGGGACAGCCTTACAATGAGCAGTTCTTC
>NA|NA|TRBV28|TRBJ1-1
CASSLMEDTEAFF
TGTGCCAGCAGTTTGATGGAGGACACTGAAGCTTTCTTT
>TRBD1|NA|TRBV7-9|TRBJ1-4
CASSPPGQGRFEKLFF
TGTGCCAGCAGCCCGCCCGGACAGGGGCGGTTTGAAAAACTGTTTTTT
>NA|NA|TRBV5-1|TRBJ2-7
CASSVDQGYEQYF
TGCGCCAGCAGCGTCGACCAGGGTTACGAGCAGTACTTC
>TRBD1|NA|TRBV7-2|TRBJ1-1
CASSLRRGHGTEAFF
TGTGCCAGCAGCTTGCGTAGGGGGCATGGCACTGAAGCTTTCTTT
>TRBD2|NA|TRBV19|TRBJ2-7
CASSTLPGGIISYEQYF
TGTGCCAGTAGTACCCTGCCCGGGGGGATAATCTCCTACGAGCAGTACTTC
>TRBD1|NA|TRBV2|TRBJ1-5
CASRATGGTQPQHF
TGTGCCAGCAGAGCGACAGGGGGCACTCAGCCCCAGCATTTT
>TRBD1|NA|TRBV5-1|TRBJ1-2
CASSLTGPAGQVFSWSGYTF
TGCGCCAGCAGCTTGACGGGGCCTGCGGGACAGGTTTTTTCTTGGTCTGGCTACACCTTC
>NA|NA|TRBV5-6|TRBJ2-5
CASSFRRGGLTQYF
TGTGCCAGCAGCTTTCGGAGGGGGGGATTGACCCAGTACTTC
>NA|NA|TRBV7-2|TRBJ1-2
CASSLEGLDGYTF
TGTGCCAGCAGCTTAGAGGGGCTTGATGGCTACACCTTC
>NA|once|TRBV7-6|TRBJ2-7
CASSRFQGPSSYEQYF
TGTGCCAGCAGCCGATTTCAGGGCCCAAGCTCCTACGAGCAGTACTTC
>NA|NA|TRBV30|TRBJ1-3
CAWSTPTRPSGNTIYF
TGTGCCTGGAGTACCCCGACACGGCCCTCTGGAAACACCATATATTTT
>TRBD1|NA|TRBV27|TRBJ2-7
CASSLDRGLPYEQYF
TGTGCCAGCAGTTTAGACAGGGGGCTCCCCTACGAGCAGTACTTC
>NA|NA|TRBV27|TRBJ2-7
CASSFRDKVYEQYF
TGTGCCAGCAGTTTCCGGGACAAAGTCTACGAGCAGTACTTC
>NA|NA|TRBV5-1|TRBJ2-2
CASSFGGELFF
TGCGCCAGCAGCTTCGGCGGGGAGCTGTTTTTT
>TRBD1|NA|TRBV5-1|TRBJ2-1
CASSSDRAFYNEQFF
TGCGCCAGCAGTTCTGACAGGGCCTTTTACAATGAGCAGTTCTTC
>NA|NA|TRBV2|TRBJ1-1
CASNLQGYTEAFF
TGTGCCAGCAACCTACAGGGATACACTGAAGCTTTCTTT
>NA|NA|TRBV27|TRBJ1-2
CASSYLNRGTDGYTF
TGTGCCAGCTCTTACTTAAACCGGGGAACCGATGGCTACACCTTC
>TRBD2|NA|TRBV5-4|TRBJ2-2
CASSPGTSGTPLTELFF
TGTGCCAGCAGCCCGGGGACTAGCGGAACCCCACTTACGGAGCTGTTTTTT